This TCR beta chain was found in a study of control samples from healthy donors and cancer patients. The length of the CDR3 is 13 residues. From germline, CDR1 is MRHNA and CDR2 SNTAGT. V gave up 2 bases and J gave up 4 bases, with 6 bases separating them. Method: immunoSEQ multiplex PCR; TCRdb's copy keeps in-frame clones and lacks some. The table shows roughly 180,000 clones, with around 95% occurring only once. The gene calls are TRBV6-4 and TRBJ2-1; D is undetermined. Sequencing input: blood. This sequence originates from a woman aged 55-69 years in good health. CDR3 DNA sequence: TGTGCCAGCAGTGACGAGGCTTACAATGAGCAGTTCTTC. Protein sequence: CASSDEAYNEQFF.